The present TCR beta chain was sequenced within a study of shared T cell receptors in the human thymus. This CDR3 has 20 amino acids. V was pared by 4 bases and J by 2 bases, with 13 bases of the junction left unmatched. Germline V gives CDR1 MGHRA, CDR2 YSYEKL. Libraries were prepared by immunoSEQ multiplex PCR; TCRdb keeps only in-frame clonotypes and omits some of them. The sample has 700,000 or so clones, 80% to 90% seen once. These sequences were also reported in another study, on human thymus T cells. That source notes: Corrective surgery for congenital heart defects was being performed on the healthy Finnish infants who were the donors.

The sample consisted of thymocytes. The TCR comes from a girl in the first two years of life with a congenital heart defect. The J gene is TRBJ2-3, the V gene TRBV4-1; 15 bases map to TRBD2. CDR3 bases: TGCGCCAGCAGCCGAAAGGGACTAGCGGGAGGTAGGCAGGACACAGATACGCAGTATTTT. Amino acid sequence: CASSRKGLAGGRQDTDTQYF.